Following are 4 T cell receptor beta chains from one sample sequenced in a study of beta chain features in type 1 diabetes. Since all of the isolated RNA was reverse transcribed, expressed TCRB transcripts were what got sequenced. Method: immunoSEQ multiplex PCR; TCRdb's copy keeps in-frame clones and lacks some. The table includes around 160,000 clones, around 8.6% detected once. No antigen has been identified for these receptors. Study results and caveats: TCRB CDR3 length was moderately but significantly reduced in all four CD4+ subsets of Type 1 diabetes patients.

Specimen: central memory CD4+ T cells from blood. The receptors were gathered from a woman younger than 30 with type 1 diabetes.

This clone was seen only a few times. The chain has TRBV7-9 and TRBJ2-5, with TRBD2 as a possible D gene (6 bases). The J call may be wrong; the DNA end is better matched by TRBJ2-7. CDR3 length: 13 residues. Looked up from germline, CDR1 is SEHNR and CDR2 is FQNEAQ (reference sequence). CDR3 sequence: CASSLEGPYEQYF. The CDR3 DNA is TGTGCCAGCAGCTTGGAGGGCCCCTACGAGCAGTACTTC.

This chain joins TRBV30 and TRBJ2-3; TRBD1 matches at 12 bases. The CDR3 sequence is 14 residues long. Germline V gives CDR1 GTSNPN, CDR2 SVGIG (reference sequence). The trim removed 5 bases at V and 7 bases at J, leaving 7 bases unmatched. This CDR3 reads CAWGPGQGAYTQYF. In nucleotides, the CDR3 is TGTGCCTGGGGACCGGGACAGGGGGCCTATACGCAGTATTTT.

V usage is TRBV2 and J usage is TRBJ1-5; 7 nucleotides line up with TRBD1. V dropped 10 bases and J dropped 6; count of bases not matched to a gene: 12. CDR3 length: 14 residues. The germline V gene has CDR1 SNHLY and CDR2 FYNNEI. The CDR3 DNA reads TGTGCCACGTCCCGGGACAGCGGGGGTCAGCCCCAGCATTTT. Encoded protein: CATSRDSGGQPQHF. Combining the CDR3 with reference TRBV2 and TRBJ1-5 gives the whole variable domain EPEVTQTPSHQVTQMGQEVILRCVPISNHLYFYWYRQILGQKVEFLVSFYNNEISEKSEIFDDQFSVERPDGSNFTLKIRSTKLEDSAMYFCATSRDSGGQPQHFGDGTRLSIL.

The rearrangement uses TRBV7-9 and TRBJ2-1; TRBD1 aligns across 10 bases. This CDR3 is built from 13 residues. The trim removed 11 bases at V and 3 bases at J, leaving 4 bases unmatched. Germline V lookup: CDR1 SEHNR, CDR2 FQNEAQ (reference sequence). The CDR3 loop is CAGDRGSYNEQFF. The CDR3 DNA sequence: TGTGCCGGGGACAGGGGAAGCTACAATGAGCAGTTCTTC.